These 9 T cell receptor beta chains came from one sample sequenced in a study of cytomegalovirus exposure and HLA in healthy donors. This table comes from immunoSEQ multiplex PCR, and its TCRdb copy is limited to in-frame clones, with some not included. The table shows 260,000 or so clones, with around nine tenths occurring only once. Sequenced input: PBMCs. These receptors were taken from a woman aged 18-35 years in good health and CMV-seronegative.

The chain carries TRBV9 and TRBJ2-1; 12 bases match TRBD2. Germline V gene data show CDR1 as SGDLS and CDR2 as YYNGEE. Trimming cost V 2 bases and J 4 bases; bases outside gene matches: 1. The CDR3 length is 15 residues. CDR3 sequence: CASSVGTSGYNEQFF. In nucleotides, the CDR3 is TGTGCCAGCAGCGTCGGGACTAGCGGGTACAATGAGCAGTTCTTC.

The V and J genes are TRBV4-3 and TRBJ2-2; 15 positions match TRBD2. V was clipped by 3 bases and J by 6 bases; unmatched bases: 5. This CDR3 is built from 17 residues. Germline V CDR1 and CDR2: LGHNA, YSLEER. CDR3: CASSHTRTSGRAGELFF. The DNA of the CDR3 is TGCGCCAGCAGCCACACCCGGACTAGCGGGAGGGCCGGGGAGCTGTTTTTT.

CDR3 bases: TGTGCCAGCAGTGATCTAGCGGGAAACTATGGCTACACCTTC. Translated, it gives CASSDLAGNYGYTF. The rearrangement joins TRBV2 to TRBJ1-2; no clear D. The CDR3 loop spans 14 amino acids. V lost 3 bases and J lost 2, with 10 bases in between. In germline, CDR1 is SNHLY, CDR2 FYNNEI.

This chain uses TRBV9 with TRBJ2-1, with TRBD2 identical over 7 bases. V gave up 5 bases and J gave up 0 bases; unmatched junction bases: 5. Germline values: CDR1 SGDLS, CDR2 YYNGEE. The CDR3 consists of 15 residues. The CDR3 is CASSPAGSSYNEQFF. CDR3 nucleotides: TGTGCCAGCAGTCCAGCGGGAAGCTCCTACAATGAGCAGTTCTTC.

The DNA of the CDR3 is TGTGCCAGCAGTTTATCGTCGAAAAGGCGGGAGGGTTATGGAGAGACCCAGTACTTC. This translates into CASSLSSKRREGYGETQYF. The V gene is TRBV27, the J gene TRBJ2-5, with 9 bases matching TRBD2. The V segment lost 0 bases and the J segment 4 bases; nucleotides outside the gene matches: 15. Germline V gene lookup returns CDR1 MNHEY and CDR2 SMNVEV (reference sequence). The CDR3 runs to 19 residues.

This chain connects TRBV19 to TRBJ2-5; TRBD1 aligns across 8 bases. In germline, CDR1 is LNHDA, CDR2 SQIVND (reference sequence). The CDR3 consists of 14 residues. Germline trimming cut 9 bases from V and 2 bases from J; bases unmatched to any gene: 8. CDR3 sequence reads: CASGQGRIQETQYF. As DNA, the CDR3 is TGTGCCAGCGGACAGGGTAGGATTCAAGAGACCCAGTACTTC.

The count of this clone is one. The CDR3, as DNA: TGTGCCTCCCCCCGGGGGAGTAACACCGGGGAGCTGTTTTTT. Encoded protein: CASPRGSNTGELFF. The V gene is TRBV30, the J gene TRBJ2-2, with D perhaps matching TRBD2 (6 bases). Germline V gene lookup returns CDR1 GTSNPN and CDR2 SVGIG (reference sequence). V was cut by 7 bases and J by 2 bases, with 14 bases left in between. This CDR3 region has 14 residues.

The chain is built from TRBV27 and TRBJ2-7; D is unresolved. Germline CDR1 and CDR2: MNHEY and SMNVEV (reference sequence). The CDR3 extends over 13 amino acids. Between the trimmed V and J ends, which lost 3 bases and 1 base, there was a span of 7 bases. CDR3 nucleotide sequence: TGTGCCAGCAGTTTGGGCTATTCCTACGAGCAGTACTTC. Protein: CASSLGYSYEQYF.

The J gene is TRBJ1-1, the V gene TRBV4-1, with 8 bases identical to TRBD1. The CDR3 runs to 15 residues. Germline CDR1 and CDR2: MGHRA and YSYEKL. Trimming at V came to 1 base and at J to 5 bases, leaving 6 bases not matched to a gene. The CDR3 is CASSQAQGARTEAFF. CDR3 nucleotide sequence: TGCGCCAGCAGCCAAGCCCAGGGGGCGAGGACTGAAGCTTTCTTT.